This entry is about one TCR beta chain. The data originate from a study of blood T cell repertoires in COVID-19. On the study more broadly: Donors in the United States, Italy and Spain gave samples during acute or convalescent COVID-19.

This CDR3 has 15 amino acids. The germline gives CDR1 LNHDA, CDR2 SQIVND (reference sequence). Losses at the gene ends were 7 bases for V and 0 bases for J; bases not matched to a gene: 6. In the original processing: Amplification with reference gene primers provided the estimates of nucleated cell counts. Sequencing was performed with immunoSEQ multiplex PCR; in TCRdb, only in-frame clones are kept and a portion is missing. V and J calls and clone size follow that table, whereas D and trimming were derived from the DNA. Altogether approximately 270,000 clones are present, roughly 80% being singletons, with the ten largest covering 7.5% to 10%.

This chain connects TRBV19 to TRBJ2-1; 7 bases map to TRBD2. The material sequenced was peripheral blood. The receptor was derived from a man at least 80 years old with acute or convalescent COVID-19. The CDR3: CASTTSGTSYNEQFF. CDR3 in DNA: TGTGCCAGTACTACCAGCGGGACCTCCTACAATGAGCAGTTCTTC.